A single sample is the source of the 3 T cell receptor beta chains below, sequenced in a study of T-cell reconstitution after alpha-beta-depleted transplantation in children. Unique molecular identifiers were used in preparing the TCRbeta library. TCRdb re-analysed the PCR reads in MiXCR, keeping a single row per CDR3 protein. The table has about a million distinct CDR3 sequences, around 30% seen once. The sample here was PBMCs, mostly from graft donor cells, taken 360 days after TCRalphabeta/CD19-depleted stem cell transplant. The origin of the receptors is a boy less than two years old who had a stem cell transplant for SCID, so the T cells may come from the graft donor.

The chain links TRBV12-3 or TRBV12-4 to TRBJ2-5; D may be TRBD1 (7 bases). The ends were cut back, 5 bases at V and 2 bases at J, with 12 bases in the middle. CDR3 size: 14 residues. In DNA form, the CDR3 reads TGTGCCAGCAGTGCGGGACAGCGTCAAGAGACCCAGTACTTC. Its protein is CASSAGQRQETQYF.

This clonotype was counted between two and nine times. V gene TRBV25-1 combines with J gene TRBJ2-3; maybe TRBD2 (5 bases). Germline lookup yields CDR1 MGHDK and CDR2 SYGVNS. The CDR3 loop spans 14 amino acids. Trimming removed 2 bases at V and 2 bases at J, with 8 bases between. CDR3 in amino acids: CASSEGRFTDTQYF. For the CDR3, the DNA is TGTGCCAGCAGTGAAGGGAGATTCACAGATACGCAGTATTTT.

V is TRBV10-3 and J is TRBJ2-5; 7 positions agree with TRBD1. Germline values: CDR1 ENHRY, CDR2 SYGVKD. This CDR3 comprises 13 residues. V was clipped by 10 bases and J by 2 bases; unmatched bases: 7. CDR3 region: CATATGVQETQYF. CDR3 DNA sequence: TGTGCCACCGCAACAGGGGTTCAAGAGACCCAGTACTTC.